Described below is a single TCR beta chain sequence and its context. Its antigen is unidentified. Alongside a J-beta primer mix, a sample-barcoded 5' primer served in a second PCR lasting roughly 6 to 11 cycles. Tags on each cDNA molecule came from a template-switch adaptor with 12 random nucleotides. TCRdb reprocessed the 5' RACE reads with MiXCR, giving one entry per CDR3 protein. Among 700,000 to 800,000 distinct CDR3 sequences listed, 43% were seen once. Germline assignment: CDR1 SEHNR and CDR2 FQNEAQ (reference sequence). This CDR3 contains 12 residues. The V gene lost 6 bases and the J gene lost 7 bases, with 10 bases spanning the gap. This specimen comes from a study of blood T cells in healthy people across ages. Study conclusions and caveats: Any conclusive comparison of naive versus antigen-experienced cells was prevented by using unsorted PBMCs. TCR beta diversity tracked closely with naive T cell percentage.

The receptor was derived from an older woman in good health. V is TRBV7-9 and J is TRBJ2-1; D might be TRBD1 (6 bases). The material sequenced was blood. The CDR3 protein is CASRRQENEQFF. The CDR3 DNA sequence: TGTGCCAGCAGAAGACAGGAGAATGAGCAGTTCTTC.